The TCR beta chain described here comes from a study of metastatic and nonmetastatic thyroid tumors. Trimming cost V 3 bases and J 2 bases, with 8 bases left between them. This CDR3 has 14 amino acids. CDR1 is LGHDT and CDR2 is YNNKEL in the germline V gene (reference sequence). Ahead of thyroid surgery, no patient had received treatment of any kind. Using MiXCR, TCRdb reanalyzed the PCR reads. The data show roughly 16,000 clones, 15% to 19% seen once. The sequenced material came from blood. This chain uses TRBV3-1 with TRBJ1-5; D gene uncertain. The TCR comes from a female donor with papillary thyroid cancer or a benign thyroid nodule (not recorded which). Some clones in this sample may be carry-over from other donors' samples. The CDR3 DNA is TGTGCCAGCAGCCAGGGGAGGGGCAATCAGCCCCAGCATTTT. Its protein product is CASSQGRGNQPQHF.